This TCR beta chain was profiled in a study of glioma-infiltrating T cells after dendritic cell vaccination. The data were produced by immunoSEQ multiplex PCR, yet TCRdb's version contains in-frame clones alone and is incomplete. The repertoire consists of 85,000 to 100,000 clones, with 75% to 90% occurring once and the leading ten covering 2.1%. The CDR3 has 15 residues. Trimming removed 3 bases from V and 4 bases from J, with 15 bases in between. Germline CDR1 is PRHDT and CDR2 is FYEKMQ (reference sequence). Time point meaning: after dendritic cell vaccination, including at tumor progression/relapse.

This sequence joins TRBV13 and TRBJ1-1, with D tentatively TRBD1 (5 bases). The sequencing used blood, collected after dendritic cell vaccination. This TCR was recovered from a human donor with glioblastoma. Here the CDR3 DNA reads TGTGCCAGCAGCTTCACAGGAAGGCAGGTCACTGAAGCTTTCTTT. Its translation: CASSFTGRQVTEAFF.